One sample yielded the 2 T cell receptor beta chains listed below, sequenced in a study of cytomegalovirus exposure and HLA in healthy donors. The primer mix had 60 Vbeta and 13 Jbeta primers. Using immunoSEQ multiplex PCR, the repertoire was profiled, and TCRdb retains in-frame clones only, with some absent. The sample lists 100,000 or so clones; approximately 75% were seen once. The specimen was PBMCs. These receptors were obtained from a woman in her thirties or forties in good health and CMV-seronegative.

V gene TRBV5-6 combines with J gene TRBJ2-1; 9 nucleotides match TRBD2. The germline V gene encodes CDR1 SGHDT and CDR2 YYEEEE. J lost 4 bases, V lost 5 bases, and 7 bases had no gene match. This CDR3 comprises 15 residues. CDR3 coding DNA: TGTGCCAGCAGGCGGCTAGCGGGGACTTACAATGAGCAGTTCTTC. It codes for CASRRLAGTYNEQFF.

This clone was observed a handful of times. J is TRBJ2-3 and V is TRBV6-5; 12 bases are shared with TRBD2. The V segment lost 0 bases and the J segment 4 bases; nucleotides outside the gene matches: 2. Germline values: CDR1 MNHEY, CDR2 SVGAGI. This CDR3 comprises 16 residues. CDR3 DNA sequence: TGTGCCAGCAGTTACTCGACTAGCGGGAGTTCAGATACGCAGTATTTT. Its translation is CASSYSTSGSSDTQYF.